This entry describes one T cell receptor (beta chain). Trimming removed 0 bases from V and 4 bases from J; junction bases left unmatched: 8. This CDR3 is built from 17 residues. Per germline, CDR1 LGHNA and CDR2 YSLEER. This sample was taken from a study of T cell responses to AZD1222 COVID-19 vaccine. The assay was immunoSEQ multiplex PCR, and TCRdb's table has in-frame clones only and misses some. The table has 110,000 or so clones, about 86% seen once. The source was peripheral blood, collected 28 days after the second AZD1222 dose. This chain links TRBV4-3 with TRBJ2-1; 8 nucleotides match TRBD2. This sequence originates from an adult who received the AZD1222 COVID-19 vaccine. CDR3: CASSQDWRGAGYNEQFF. CDR3 DNA: TGCGCCAGCAGCCAAGATTGGCGGGGGGCGGGATACAATGAGCAGTTCTTC.